A selection of T cell receptor beta chains follows, all from one sample in a study of PD-1 blockade in classical Hodgkin lymphoma. The repertoire was sequenced with immunoSEQ multiplex PCR; TCRdb's copy has only in-frame clones and lacks some. The repertoire holds 30,000 to 40,000 clones, with about 82% as singletons. Sequencing was performed on peripheral blood mononuclear cells (PBMCs), taken at baseline. These receptors came from a human donor with classical Hodgkin lymphoma. Both conserved end residues are part of each CDR3. Each record gives: V gene, D gene, clone size, J gene, CDR3 protein, CDR3 DNA. A D gene is named only where the DNA matches it firmly. Size tells how often a clone was seen (once, few, many) or the class of an expanded clone, and some rows leave it out.

v_gene: TRBV7-9
d_gene: TRBD2
abundance: -
j_gene: TRBJ2-7
CDR3aa: CASRAWREGLEQYF
CDR3nt: TGTGCCAGCAGGGCCTGGAGGGAGGGCCTCGAGCAGTACTTC

v_gene: TRBV19
d_gene: -
abundance: -
j_gene: TRBJ1-1
CDR3aa: CASSTPGRRAFF
CDR3nt: TGTGCCAGTAGTACCCCTGGTAGAAGGGCTTTCTTT

v_gene: TRBV7-9
d_gene: -
abundance: -
j_gene: TRBJ1-2
CDR3aa: CASSLGARTNYGYTF
CDR3nt: TGTGCCAGCAGCTTAGGGGCCAGAACTAACTATGGCTACACCTTC

v_gene: TRBV6-5
d_gene: -
abundance: -
j_gene: TRBJ2-3
CDR3aa: CASSRQEFTQYF
CDR3nt: TGTGCCAGCAGCAGACAGGAGTTTACGCAGTATTTT

v_gene: TRBV7-8
d_gene: -
abundance: medium-sized
j_gene: TRBJ2-7
CDR3aa: CASSLRRPSYEQYF
CDR3nt: TGTGCCAGCAGCTTACGGAGGCCCTCCTACGAGCAGTACTTC

v_gene: TRBV5-1
d_gene: TRBD1
abundance: -
j_gene: TRBJ2-3
CDR3aa: CASSITYRGPTDTQYF
CDR3nt: TGCGCCAGCAGCATAACATACAGGGGGCCCACAGATACGCAGTATTTT

v_gene: TRBV7-2
d_gene: TRBD2
abundance: -
j_gene: TRBJ2-7
CDR3aa: CASSFGLAVYEQYF
CDR3nt: TGTGCCAGCAGCTTCGGACTAGCGGTTTACGAGCAGTACTTC

v_gene: TRBV6-1
d_gene: TRBD1
abundance: -
j_gene: TRBJ2-5
CDR3aa: CASSEATQGAETQYF
CDR3nt: TGTGCCAGCAGTGAAGCGACACAGGGGGCTGAGACCCAGTACTTC

v_gene: TRBV28
d_gene: -
abundance: -
j_gene: TRBJ1-1
CDR3aa: CASSFNRVPWAFF
CDR3nt: TGTGCCAGCAGTTTCAACAGGGTCCCTTGGGCTTTCTTT

v_gene: TRBV27
d_gene: TRBD2
abundance: few
j_gene: TRBJ2-3
CDR3aa: CASSLAEYTDTQYF
CDR3nt: TGTGCCAGCAGTCTAGCGGAGTACACAGATACGCAGTATTTT

v_gene: TRBV5-1
d_gene: -
abundance: -
j_gene: TRBJ2-5
CDR3aa: CASSPTTSRETQYF
CDR3nt: TGCGCCAGCAGCCCGACGACCTCGAGGGAGACCCAGTACTTC

v_gene: TRBV5-1
d_gene: TRBD1
abundance: few
j_gene: TRBJ2-5
CDR3aa: CASSPGQIQETQYF
CDR3nt: TGCGCCAGCAGCCCGGGACAGATACAAGAGACCCAGTACTTC

v_gene: TRBV28
d_gene: TRBD1
abundance: -
j_gene: TRBJ1-6
CDR3aa: CASRQKPGDRGNVRSPLHF
CDR3nt: TGTGCCAGCAGGCAAAAGCCAGGGGACAGGGGAAATGTGCGTTCACCCCTCCACTTT

v_gene: TRBV5-1
d_gene: TRBD2
abundance: -
j_gene: TRBJ2-1
CDR3aa: CASSPLPSGSVGEQFF
CDR3nt: TGCGCCAGCAGCCCCCTCCCTAGCGGGAGTGTAGGTGAGCAGTTCTTC

v_gene: TRBV7-9
d_gene: TRBD2
abundance: -
j_gene: TRBJ2-7
CDR3aa: CASSLATSGLYYEQYF
CDR3nt: TGTGCCAGCAGCTTAGCGACTAGCGGACTCTACTACGAGCAGTACTTC

v_gene: TRBV18
d_gene: -
abundance: -
j_gene: TRBJ2-2
CDR3aa: CASSPKIRGNTGELFF
CDR3nt: TGTGCCAGCTCACCAAAGATCCGGGGGAACACCGGGGAGCTGTTTTTT

v_gene: TRBV6-5
d_gene: -
abundance: -
j_gene: TRBJ2-1
CDR3aa: CASSSAGSGFNEQFF
CDR3nt: TGTGCCAGCAGTTCCGCCGGGTCAGGATTCAATGAGCAGTTCTTC